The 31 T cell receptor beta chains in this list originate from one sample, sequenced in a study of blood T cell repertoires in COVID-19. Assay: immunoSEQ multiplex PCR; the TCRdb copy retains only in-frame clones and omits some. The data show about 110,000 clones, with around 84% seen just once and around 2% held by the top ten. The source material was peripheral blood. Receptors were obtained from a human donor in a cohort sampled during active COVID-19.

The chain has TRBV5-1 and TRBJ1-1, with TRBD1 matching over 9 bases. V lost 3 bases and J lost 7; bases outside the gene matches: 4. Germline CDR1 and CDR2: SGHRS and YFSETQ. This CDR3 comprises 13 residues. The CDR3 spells CASSSQGAGEAFF. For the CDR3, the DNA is TGCGCCAGCAGCTCACAGGGGGCAGGTGAAGCTTTCTTT.

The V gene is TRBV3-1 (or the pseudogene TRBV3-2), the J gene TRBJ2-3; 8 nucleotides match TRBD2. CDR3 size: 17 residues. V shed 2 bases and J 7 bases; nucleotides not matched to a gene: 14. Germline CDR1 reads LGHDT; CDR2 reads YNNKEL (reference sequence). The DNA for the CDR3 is TGTGCCAGCAGCCAAACCTTAGCGGGATCCCCTTTGAATACGCAGTATTTT. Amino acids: CASSQTLAGSPLNTQYF.

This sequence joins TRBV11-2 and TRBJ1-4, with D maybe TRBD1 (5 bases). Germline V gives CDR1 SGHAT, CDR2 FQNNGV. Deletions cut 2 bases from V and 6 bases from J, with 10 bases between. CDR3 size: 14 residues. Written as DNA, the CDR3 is TGTGCCAGCAGCTTACGAGACAGTGATGAAAAACTGTTTTTT. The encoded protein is CASSLRDSDEKLFF.

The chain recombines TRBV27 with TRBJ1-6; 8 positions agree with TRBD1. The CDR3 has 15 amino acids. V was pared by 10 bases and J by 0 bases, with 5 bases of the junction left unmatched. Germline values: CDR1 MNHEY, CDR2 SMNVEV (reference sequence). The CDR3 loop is CATAGGLSYNSPLHF. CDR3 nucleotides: TGTGCCACCGCAGGGGGCCTCTCCTATAATTCACCCCTCCACTTT.

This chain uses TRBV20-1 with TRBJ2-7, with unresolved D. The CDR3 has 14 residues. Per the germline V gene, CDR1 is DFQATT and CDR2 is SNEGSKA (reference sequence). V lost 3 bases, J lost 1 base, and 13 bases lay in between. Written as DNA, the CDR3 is TGCAGTGCTAGTGGCGCGATTAATTCCTACGAGCAGTACTTC. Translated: CSASGAINSYEQYF.

CDR3 sequence reads: CASSQVGSGGYEQYF. The CDR3 coding sequence is TGTGCCAGCAGCCAAGTTGGCTCGGGGGGCTACGAGCAGTACTTC. The chain joins TRBV4-2 to TRBJ2-7, with 7 bases identical to TRBD2. The V gene end was trimmed by 1 base and the J gene end by 3 bases; junction bases not matched to a gene: 6. The germline CDR1 and CDR2 sequences are LGHNA and YNFKEQ. This CDR3 comprises 15 residues.

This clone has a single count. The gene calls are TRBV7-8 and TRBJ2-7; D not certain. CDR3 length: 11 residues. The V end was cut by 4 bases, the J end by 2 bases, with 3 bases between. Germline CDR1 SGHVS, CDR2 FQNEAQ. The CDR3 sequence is CASSSAYEQYF. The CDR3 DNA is TGTGCCAGCAGCTCGGCCTACGAGCAGTACTTC.

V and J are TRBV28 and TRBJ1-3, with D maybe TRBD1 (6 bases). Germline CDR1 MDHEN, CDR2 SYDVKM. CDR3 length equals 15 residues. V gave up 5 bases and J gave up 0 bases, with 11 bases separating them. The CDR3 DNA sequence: TGTGCCAGCAGTATACAGGGAATCTCTGGAAACACCATATATTTT. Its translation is CASSIQGISGNTIYF.

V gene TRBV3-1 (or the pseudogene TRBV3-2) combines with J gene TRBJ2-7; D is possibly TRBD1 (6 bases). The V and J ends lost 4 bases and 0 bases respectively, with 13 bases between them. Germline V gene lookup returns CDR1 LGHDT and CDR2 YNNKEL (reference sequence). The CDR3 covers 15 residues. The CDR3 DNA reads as TGTGCCAGCAGCCCCCTAGGGACATACTCCTACGAGCAGTACTTC. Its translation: CASSPLGTYSYEQYF.

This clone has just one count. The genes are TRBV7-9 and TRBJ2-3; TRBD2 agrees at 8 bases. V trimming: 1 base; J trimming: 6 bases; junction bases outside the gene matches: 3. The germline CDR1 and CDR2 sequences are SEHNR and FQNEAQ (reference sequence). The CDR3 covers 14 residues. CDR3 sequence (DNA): TGTGCCAGCAGCTTAGGTAGCGGGACGGATACGCAGTATTTT. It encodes CASSLGSGTDTQYF. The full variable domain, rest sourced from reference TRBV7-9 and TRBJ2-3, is DTGVSQNPRHKITKRGQNVTFRCDPISEHNRLYWYRQTLGQGPEFLTYFQNEAQLEKSRLLSDRFSAERPKGSFSTLEIQRTEQGDSAMYLCASSLGSGTDTQYFGPGTRLTVL.

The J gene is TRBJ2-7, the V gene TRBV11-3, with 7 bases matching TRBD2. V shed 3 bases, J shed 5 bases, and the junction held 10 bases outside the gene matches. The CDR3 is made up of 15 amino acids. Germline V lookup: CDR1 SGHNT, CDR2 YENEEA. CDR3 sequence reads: CASSLGRGFGDEQYF. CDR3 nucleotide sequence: TGTGCCAGCAGCTTGGGGCGGGGGTTTGGGGACGAGCAGTACTTC. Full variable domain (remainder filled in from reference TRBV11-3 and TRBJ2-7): EAGVVQSPRYKIIEKKQPVAFWCNPISGHNTLYWYLQNLGQGPELLIRYENEEAVDDSQLPKDRFSAERLKGVDSTLKIQPAELGDSAVYLCASSLGRGFGDEQYFGPGTRLTVT.

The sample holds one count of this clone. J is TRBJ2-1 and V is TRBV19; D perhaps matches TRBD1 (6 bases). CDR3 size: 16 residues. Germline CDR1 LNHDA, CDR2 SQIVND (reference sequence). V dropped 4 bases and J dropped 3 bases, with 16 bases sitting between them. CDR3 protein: CASSTILGTFYNEQFF. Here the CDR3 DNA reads TGTGCCAGTAGTACGATTCTCGGGACATTCTACAATGAGCAGTTCTTC.

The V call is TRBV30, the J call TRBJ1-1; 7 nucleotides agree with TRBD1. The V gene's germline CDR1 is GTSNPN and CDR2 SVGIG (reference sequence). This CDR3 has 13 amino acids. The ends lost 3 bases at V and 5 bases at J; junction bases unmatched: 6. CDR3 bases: TGTGCCTGGAGAGAGGGGGCGAGTACTGAAGCTTTCTTT. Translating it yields CAWREGASTEAFF. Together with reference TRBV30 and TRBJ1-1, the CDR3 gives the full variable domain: SQTIHQWPATLVQPVGSPLSLECTVEGTSNPNLYWYRQAAGRGLQLLFYSVGIGQISSEVPQNLSASRPQDRQFILSSKKLLLSDSGFYLCAWREGASTEAFFGQGTRLTVV.

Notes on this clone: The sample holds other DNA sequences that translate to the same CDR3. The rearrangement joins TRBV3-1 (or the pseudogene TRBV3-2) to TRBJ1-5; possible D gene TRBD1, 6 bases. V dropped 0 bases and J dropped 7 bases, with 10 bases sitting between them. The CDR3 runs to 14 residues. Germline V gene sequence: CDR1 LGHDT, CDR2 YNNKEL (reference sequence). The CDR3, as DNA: TGTGCCAGCAGCCAAGATACTGGGGGCCAGCCCCAGCATTTT. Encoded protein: CASSQDTGGQPQHF.

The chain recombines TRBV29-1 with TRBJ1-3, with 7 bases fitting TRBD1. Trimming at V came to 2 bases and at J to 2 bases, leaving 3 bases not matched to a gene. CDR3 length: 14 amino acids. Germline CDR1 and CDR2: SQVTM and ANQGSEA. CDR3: CSVETTGAGNTIYF. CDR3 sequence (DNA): TGCAGCGTTGAAACCACAGGGGCTGGAAACACCATATATTTT. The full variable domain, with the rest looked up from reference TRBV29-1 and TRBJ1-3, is SAVISQKPSRDICQRGTSLTIQCQVDSQVTMMFWYRQQPGQSLTLIATANQGSEATYESGFVIDKFPISRPNLTFSTLTVSNMSPEDSSIYLCSVETTGAGNTIYFGEGSWLTVV.

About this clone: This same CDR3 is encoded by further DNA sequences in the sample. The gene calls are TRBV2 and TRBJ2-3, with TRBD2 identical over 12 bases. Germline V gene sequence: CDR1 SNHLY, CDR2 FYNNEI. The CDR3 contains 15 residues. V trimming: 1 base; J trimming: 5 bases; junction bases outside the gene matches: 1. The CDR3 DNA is TGTGCCAGCAGTGAAGGACTAGCGGGAGAAGATACGCAGTATTTT. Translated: CASSEGLAGEDTQYF.

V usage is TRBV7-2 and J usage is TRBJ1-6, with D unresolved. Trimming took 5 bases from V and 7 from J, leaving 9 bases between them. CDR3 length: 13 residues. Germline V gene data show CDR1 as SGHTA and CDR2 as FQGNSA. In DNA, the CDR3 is TGTGCCAGCAGCCCAACCAGGAATTCACCCCTCCACTTT. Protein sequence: CASSPTRNSPLHF. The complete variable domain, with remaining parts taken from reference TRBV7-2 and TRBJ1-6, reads GAGVSQSPSNKVTEKGKDVELRCDPISGHTALYWYRQSLGQGLEFLIYFQGNSAPDKSGLPSDRFSAERTGGSVSTLTIQRTQQEDSAVYLCASSPTRNSPLHFGNGTRLTVT.

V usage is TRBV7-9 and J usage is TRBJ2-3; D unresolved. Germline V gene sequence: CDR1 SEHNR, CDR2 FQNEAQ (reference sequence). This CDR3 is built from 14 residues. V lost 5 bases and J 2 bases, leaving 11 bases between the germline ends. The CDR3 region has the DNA TGTGCCAGCAGCCCAGGCCAGATCACAGATACGCAGTATTTT. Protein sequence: CASSPGQITDTQYF.

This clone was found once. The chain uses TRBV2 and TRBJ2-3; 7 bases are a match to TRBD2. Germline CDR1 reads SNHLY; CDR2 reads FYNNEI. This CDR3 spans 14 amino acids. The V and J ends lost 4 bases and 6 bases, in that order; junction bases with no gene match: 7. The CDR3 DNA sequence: TGTGCCAGCAGTGGAGAGGCGGGGGTGGATACGCAGTATTTT. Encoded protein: CASSGEAGVDTQYF.

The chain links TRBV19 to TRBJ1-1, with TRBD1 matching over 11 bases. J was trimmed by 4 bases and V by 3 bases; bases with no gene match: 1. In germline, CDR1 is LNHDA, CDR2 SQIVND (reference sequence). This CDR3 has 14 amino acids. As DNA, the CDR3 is TGTGCCAGTAGTATCGGGACAGGGGGCACTGAAGCTTTCTTT. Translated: CASSIGTGGTEAFF.

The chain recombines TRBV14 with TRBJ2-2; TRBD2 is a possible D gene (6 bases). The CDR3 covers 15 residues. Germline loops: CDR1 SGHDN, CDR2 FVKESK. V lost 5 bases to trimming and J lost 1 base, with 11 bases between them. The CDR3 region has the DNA TGTGCCAGCAGCACCCGAGCGGGGAACACCGGGGAGCTGTTTTTT. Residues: CASSTRAGNTGELFF.

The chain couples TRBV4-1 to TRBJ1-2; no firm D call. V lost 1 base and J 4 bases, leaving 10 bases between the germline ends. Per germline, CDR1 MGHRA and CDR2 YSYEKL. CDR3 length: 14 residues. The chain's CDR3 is CASSQVSWSYGYTF. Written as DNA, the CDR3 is TGCGCCAGCAGCCAAGTTTCCTGGAGCTATGGCTACACCTTC.

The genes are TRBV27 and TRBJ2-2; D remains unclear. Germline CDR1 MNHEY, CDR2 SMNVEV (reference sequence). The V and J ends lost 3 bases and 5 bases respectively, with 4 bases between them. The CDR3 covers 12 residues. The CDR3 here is CASSFLTGELFF. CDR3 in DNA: TGTGCCAGCAGTTTCCTGACCGGGGAGCTGTTTTTT.

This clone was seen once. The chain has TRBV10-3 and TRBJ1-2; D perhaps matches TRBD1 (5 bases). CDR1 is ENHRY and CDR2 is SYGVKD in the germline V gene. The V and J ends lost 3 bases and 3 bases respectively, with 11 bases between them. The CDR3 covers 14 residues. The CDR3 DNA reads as TGTGCCATCAGTGACAATGGAGGGGACTATGGCTACACCTTC. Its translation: CAISDNGGDYGYTF.

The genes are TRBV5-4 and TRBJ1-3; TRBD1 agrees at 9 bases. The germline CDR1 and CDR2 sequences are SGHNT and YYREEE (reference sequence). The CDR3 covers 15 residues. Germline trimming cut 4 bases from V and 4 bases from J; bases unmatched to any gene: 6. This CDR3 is CASSPGQGYGNTIYF. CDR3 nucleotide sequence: TGTGCCAGCAGCCCTGGACAGGGGTACGGAAACACCATATATTTT.

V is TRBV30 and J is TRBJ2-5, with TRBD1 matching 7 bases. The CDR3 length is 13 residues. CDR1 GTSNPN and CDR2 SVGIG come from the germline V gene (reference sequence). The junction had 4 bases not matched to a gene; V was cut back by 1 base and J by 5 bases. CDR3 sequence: CAWSADRDETQYF. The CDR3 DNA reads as TGTGCCTGGAGTGCCGACAGGGATGAGACCCAGTACTTC.

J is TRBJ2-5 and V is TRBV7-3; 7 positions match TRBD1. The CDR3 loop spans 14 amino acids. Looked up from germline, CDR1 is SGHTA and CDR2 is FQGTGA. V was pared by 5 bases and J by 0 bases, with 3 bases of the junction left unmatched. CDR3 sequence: CASSLTGNQETQYF. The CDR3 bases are TGTGCCAGCAGCCTGACAGGGAACCAAGAGACCCAGTACTTC.

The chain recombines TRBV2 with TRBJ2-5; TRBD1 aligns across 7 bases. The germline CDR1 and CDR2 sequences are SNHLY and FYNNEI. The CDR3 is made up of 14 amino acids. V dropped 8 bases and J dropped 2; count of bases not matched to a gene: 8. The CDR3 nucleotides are TGTGCCAGCTGGCACCGGGACAGACAAGAGACCCAGTACTTC. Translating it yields CASWHRDRQETQYF.

The CDR3 here is CASSPNSASDTQYF. The DNA of the CDR3 is TGTGCCAGCAGCCCGAATAGCGCTTCAGATACGCAGTATTTT. The chain joins TRBV7-3 to TRBJ2-3; tentative D call: TRBD2 (5 bases). CDR3 length: 14 amino acids. Germline values: CDR1 SGHTA, CDR2 FQGTGA. With 5 bases removed from V and 4 bases from J, the gap between germline ends came to 13 bases.

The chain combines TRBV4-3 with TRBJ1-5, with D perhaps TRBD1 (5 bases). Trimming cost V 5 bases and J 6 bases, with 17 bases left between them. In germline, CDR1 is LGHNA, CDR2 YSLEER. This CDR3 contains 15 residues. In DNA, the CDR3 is TGCGCCAGCAGCGAAATCCTGGGGCGGACTCAGCCCCAGCATTTT. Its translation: CASSEILGRTQPQHF.

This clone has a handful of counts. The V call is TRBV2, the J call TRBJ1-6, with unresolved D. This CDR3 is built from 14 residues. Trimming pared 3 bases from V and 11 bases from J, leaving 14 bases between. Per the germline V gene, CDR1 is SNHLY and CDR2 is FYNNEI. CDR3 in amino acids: CASSELEVSPPLHF. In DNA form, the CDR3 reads TGTGCCAGCAGTGAGTTGGAGGTTTCTCCACCCCTCCACTTT. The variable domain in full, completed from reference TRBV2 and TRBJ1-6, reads EPEVTQTPSHQVTQMGQEVILRCVPISNHLYFYWYRQILGQKVEFLVSFYNNEISEKSEIFDDQFSVERPDGSNFTLKIRSTKLEDSAMYFCASSELEVSPPLHFGNGTRLTVT.